This T cell receptor (beta chain) appears in the sequencing data of a study of T-cell memory formation after mild COVID-19. This clonotype showed up many times. Its matching antigen is unknown. A single record per CDR3 protein comes from TCRdb applying MiXCR to the 5' RACE reads. The table lists tens of thousands of distinct CDR3 sequences, 9.5% to 15% of them singletons. Study-wide points: From day 15 to 85, contracting clones were balanced between CD4 and CD8, whereas later expanders leaned toward CD4+. CD4+ contracting clones were mainly CM and EM; CD8+ ones, EMRA. Second-wave clones reaching peak frequency on day 37 lacked confirmed SARS-CoV-2 specificity.

The CDR3 sequence is 15 residues long. The trim removed 6 bases at V and 1 base at J, leaving 6 bases unmatched. In germline, CDR1 is SEHNR, CDR2 FQNEAQ (reference sequence). V is TRBV7-9 and J is TRBJ1-1, with TRBD1 matching 9 bases. Sequenced material: PBMCs or a T cell subset sorted from them (not recorded which). This sequence was found in a man between 18 and 29 years old who had mild COVID-19 (a few samples of this study predate the infection). Cell type and time point are not known. DNA for the CDR3: TGTGCCAGCAGAGGACAGGGGACTTCGAACACTGAAGCTTTCTTT. Translated, it gives CASRGQGTSNTEAFF.